Below are 2 T cell receptor beta chains sequenced from a single sample in a study of blood T cells in healthy people across ages (dated by TCRdb to the mid-2010s). Preparation of the library involved 5' RACE. These reads were obtained on an Illumina HiSeq 2500. A second PCR of about 7 to 12 cycles was performed with a sample-barcoded 5' primer and a J-beta primer mix. TCRdb itself trimmed the public reads at Q25 with fastp, ran MiXCR and retained productive beta chains. One record per CDR3 amino acid sequence lists the most common genes and DNA. In this sample the table shows some 1.5 million distinct CDR3 sequences, 25% to 30% of which occur a single time. The ten largest clones take up around 7.7% of the sample. Sample: blood. These receptors were obtained from a woman aged 25 to 39 in good health.

The rearrangement links TRBV7-2 to TRBJ2-7, with D uncertain. The CDR3 covers 13 residues. Germline V gene data show CDR1 as SGHTA and CDR2 as FQGNSA. V was cut by 5 bases and J by 5 bases, with 13 bases left in between. CDR3 residues: CASSQQRPHEQYF. The CDR3 nucleotides read TGTGCCAGCAGCCAACAGAGGCCGCACGAGCAGTACTTC.

J is TRBJ2-7 and V is TRBV6-5, with D perhaps TRBD2 (6 bases). This CDR3 region has 14 residues. Trimming pared 0 bases from V and 2 bases from J, leaving 8 bases between. The germline V gene encodes CDR1 MNHEY and CDR2 SVGAGI. CDR3 residues: CASSYSPSAYEQYF. Here the CDR3 DNA reads TGTGCCAGCAGTTACTCACCTAGCGCCTACGAGCAGTACTTC.